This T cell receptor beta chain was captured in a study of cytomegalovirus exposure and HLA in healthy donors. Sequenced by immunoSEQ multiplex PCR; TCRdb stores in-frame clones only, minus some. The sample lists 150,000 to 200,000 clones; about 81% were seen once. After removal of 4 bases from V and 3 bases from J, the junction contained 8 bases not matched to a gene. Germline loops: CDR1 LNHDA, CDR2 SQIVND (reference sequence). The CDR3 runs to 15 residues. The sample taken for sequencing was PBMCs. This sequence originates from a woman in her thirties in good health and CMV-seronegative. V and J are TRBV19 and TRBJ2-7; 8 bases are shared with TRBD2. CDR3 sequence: CASSRLLAEDYEQYF. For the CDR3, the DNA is TGTGCCAGTAGTAGGCTACTAGCGGAAGACTACGAGCAGTACTTC.